The 10 T cell receptor beta chains given below trace back to one sample, sequenced in a study of blood T cell repertoires in COVID-19. Clones were read by immunoSEQ multiplex PCR, and TCRdb kept only the in-frame ones, dropping some. The table shows around 200,000 clones, with over 80% occurring only once. Sequenced sample: PBMCs or T cells enriched from blood (not recorded which). The receptors here all came from a man in his thirties or forties who had recovered from COVID-19.

This rearrangement joins TRBV6-5 to TRBJ2-2; 9 bases are a match to TRBD1. The CDR3 runs to 15 residues. V lost 5 bases and J lost 0; bases outside the gene matches: 1. The germline V gene encodes CDR1 MNHEY and CDR2 SVGAGI. CDR3 protein: CASSRQGANTGELFF. The CDR3 DNA sequence: TGTGCCAGCAGTAGACAGGGGGCGAACACCGGGGAGCTGTTTTTT.

The chain has TRBV21-1 and TRBJ2-1; the listed D gene, TRBD2, was not tested against the DNA. TRBV21-1 is assigned pseudogene status. The length of the CDR3 is 15 residues. The CDR3 reads CASSPPGRGDNEQFF. CDR3 coding DNA: TGTGCCAGCAGCCCCCCGGGGAGGGGTGACAATGAGCAGTTCTTC.

The V gene is TRBV24-1, the J gene TRBJ2-2, with unresolved D. From germline, CDR1 is KGHDR and CDR2 SFDVKD. Deletions cut 4 bases from V and 0 bases from J, with 11 bases between. The CDR3 is 16 residues long. The DNA of the CDR3 is TGTGCCACCAGTGACCCTCAGGTTGCGAACACCGGGGAGCTGTTTTTT. Translated, it gives CATSDPQVANTGELFF.

The gene calls are TRBV7-2 and TRBJ2-3; 7 bases line up with TRBD2. The V and J ends lost 1 base and 2 bases, in that order; junction bases with no gene match: 9. This CDR3 spans 17 amino acids. Germline V gene data show CDR1 as SGHTA and CDR2 as FQGNSA. The CDR3 coding sequence is TGTGCCAGCAGCTTAGAGTCGTGGGGGAGGGTCACAGATACGCAGTATTTT. Protein: CASSLESWGRVTDTQYF. Looking up the rest from reference TRBV7-2 and TRBJ2-3 gives the full variable domain: GAGVSQSPSNKVTEKGKDVELRCDPISGHTALYWYRQSLGQGLEFLIYFQGNSAPDKSGLPSDRFSAERTGGSVSTLTIQRTQQEDSAVYLCASSLESWGRVTDTQYFGPGTRLTVL.

The V and J genes are TRBV7-8 and TRBJ2-4; 7 bases line up with TRBD2. Germline CDR1 and CDR2: SGHVS and FQNEAQ. This CDR3 region has 18 residues. V was clipped by 4 bases and J by 0 bases; unmatched bases: 12. CDR3: CASSSKKPSGLAKNIQYF. CDR3 DNA: TGTGCCAGCAGCTCAAAAAAGCCTAGCGGATTAGCCAAAAACATTCAGTACTTC.

This chain links TRBV30 with TRBJ1-1; no reliable D call. Germline-derived CDR1 and CDR2 are GTSNPN and SVGIG (reference sequence). V lost 4 bases and J 0 bases, leaving 9 bases between the germline ends. CDR3 length: 13 residues. This chain's CDR3 is CAWTVEVNTEAFF. The CDR3 DNA sequence: TGTGCCTGGACCGTTGAGGTGAACACTGAAGCTTTCTTT. The full variable domain, rest sourced from reference TRBV30 and TRBJ1-1, is SQTIHQWPATLVQPVGSPLSLECTVEGTSNPNLYWYRQAAGRGLQLLFYSVGIGQISSEVPQNLSASRPQDRQFILSSKKLLLSDSGFYLCAWTVEVNTEAFFGQGTRLTVV.

V usage is TRBV9 and J usage is TRBJ2-1; weak D call: TRBD2 (5 bases). Germline V gene lookup returns CDR1 SGDLS and CDR2 YYNGEE. V gave up 0 bases and J gave up 5 bases, with 12 bases separating them. The CDR3 consists of 15 residues. This CDR3 is CASSVAGKRDNEQFF. CDR3 nucleotide sequence: TGTGCCAGCAGCGTAGCCGGGAAAAGGGACAATGAGCAGTTCTTC.

This clone occurred once. This chain links TRBV30 with TRBJ1-2; 8 nucleotides agree with TRBD1. Germline V gives CDR1 GTSNPN, CDR2 SVGIG (reference sequence). V trimming: 1 base; J trimming: 6 bases; junction bases outside the gene matches: 7. The CDR3 has 14 residues. The CDR3 region has the DNA TGTGCCTGGAGTGCTCCTGGACAGGGAAATGGCTACACCTTC. Translated, it gives CAWSAPGQGNGYTF.

The rearrangement uses TRBV13 and TRBJ1-4; TRBD1 aligns across 8 bases. The germline V gene encodes CDR1 PRHDT and CDR2 FYEKMQ (reference sequence). V dropped 5 bases and J dropped 0; count of bases not matched to a gene: 2. The CDR3 loop spans 15 amino acids. Here the CDR3 DNA reads TGTGCCAGCAGCGCGACAGGGGCAACTAATGAAAAACTGTTTTTT. Protein sequence: CASSATGATNEKLFF.

The gene calls are TRBV5-4 and TRBJ1-1; D ambiguous. V gave up 4 bases and J gave up 4 bases, with 14 bases separating them. The CDR3 is 14 residues long. Germline V lookup: CDR1 SGHNT, CDR2 YYREEE (reference sequence). The CDR3 spells CASSEQSGSTEAFF. The DNA of the CDR3 is TGTGCCAGCAGCGAGCAAAGCGGGAGCACTGAAGCTTTCTTT.